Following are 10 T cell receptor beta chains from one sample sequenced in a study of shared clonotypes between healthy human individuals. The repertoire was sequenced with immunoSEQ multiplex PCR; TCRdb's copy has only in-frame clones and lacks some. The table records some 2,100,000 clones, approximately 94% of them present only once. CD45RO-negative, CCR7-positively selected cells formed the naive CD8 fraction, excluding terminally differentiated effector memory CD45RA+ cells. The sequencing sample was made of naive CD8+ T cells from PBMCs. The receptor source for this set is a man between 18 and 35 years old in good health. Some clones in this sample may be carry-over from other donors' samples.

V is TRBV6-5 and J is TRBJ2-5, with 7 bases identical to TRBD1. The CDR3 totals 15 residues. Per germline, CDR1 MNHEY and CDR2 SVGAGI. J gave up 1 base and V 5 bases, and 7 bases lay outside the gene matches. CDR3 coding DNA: TGTGCCAGCAGTCTGCTGGGACAGCTCCAAGAGACCCAGTACTTC. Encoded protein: CASSLLGQLQETQYF.

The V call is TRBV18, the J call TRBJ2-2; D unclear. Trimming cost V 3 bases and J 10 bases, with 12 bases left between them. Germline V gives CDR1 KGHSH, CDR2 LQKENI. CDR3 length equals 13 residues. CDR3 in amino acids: CASSPPEDPELFF. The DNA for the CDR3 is TGTGCCAGCTCACCTCCAGAGGACCCGGAGCTGTTTTTT.

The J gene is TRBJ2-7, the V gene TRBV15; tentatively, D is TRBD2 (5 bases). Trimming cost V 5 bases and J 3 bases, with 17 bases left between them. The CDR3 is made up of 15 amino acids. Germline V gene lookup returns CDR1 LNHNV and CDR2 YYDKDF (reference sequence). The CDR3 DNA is TGTGCCACCAGCTCAGGTTTCCAGCGGTACTACGAGCAGTACTTC. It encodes CATSSGFQRYYEQYF.

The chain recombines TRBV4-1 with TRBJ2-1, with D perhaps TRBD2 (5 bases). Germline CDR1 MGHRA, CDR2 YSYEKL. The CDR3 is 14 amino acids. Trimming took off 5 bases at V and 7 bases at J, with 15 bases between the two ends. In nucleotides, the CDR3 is TGCGCCAGCAGCGCGGAACTACGGGGAAATGAGCAGTTCTTC. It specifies CASSAELRGNEQFF.

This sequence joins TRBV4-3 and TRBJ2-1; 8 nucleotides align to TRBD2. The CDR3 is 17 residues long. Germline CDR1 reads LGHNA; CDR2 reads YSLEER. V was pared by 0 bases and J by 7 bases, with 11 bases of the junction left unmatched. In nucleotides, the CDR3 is TGCGCCAGCAGCCAAGATCAATACGGGAGGGCGGGGAATGAGCAGTTCTTC. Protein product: CASSQDQYGRAGNEQFF.

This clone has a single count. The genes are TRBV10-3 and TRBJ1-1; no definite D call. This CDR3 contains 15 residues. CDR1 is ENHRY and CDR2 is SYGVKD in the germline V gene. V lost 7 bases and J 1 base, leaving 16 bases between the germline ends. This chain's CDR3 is CAIKSPLAPNTEAFF. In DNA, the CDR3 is TGTGCCATCAAGTCCCCCTTGGCGCCGAACACTGAAGCTTTCTTT.

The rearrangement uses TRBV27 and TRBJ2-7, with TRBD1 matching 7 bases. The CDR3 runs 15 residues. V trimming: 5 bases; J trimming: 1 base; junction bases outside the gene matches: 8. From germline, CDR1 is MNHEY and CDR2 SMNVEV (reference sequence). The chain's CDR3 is CASSITGTASYEQYF. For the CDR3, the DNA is TGTGCCAGCAGTATAACCGGGACAGCGTCCTACGAGCAGTACTTC.

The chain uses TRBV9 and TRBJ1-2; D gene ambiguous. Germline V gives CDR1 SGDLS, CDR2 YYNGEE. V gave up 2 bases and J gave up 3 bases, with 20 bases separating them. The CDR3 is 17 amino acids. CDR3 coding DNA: TGTGCCAGCAGCGTGGGTACCGGGCCATACCCCCACTATGGCTACACCTTC. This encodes CASSVGTGPYPHYGYTF.

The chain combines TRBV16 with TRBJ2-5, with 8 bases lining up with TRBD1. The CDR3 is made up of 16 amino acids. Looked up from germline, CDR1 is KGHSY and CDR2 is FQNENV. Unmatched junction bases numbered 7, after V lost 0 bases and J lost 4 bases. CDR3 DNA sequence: TGTGCCAGCAGCCAATCCGGCAGGGGGCGGCCAGAGACCCAGTACTTC. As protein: CASSQSGRGRPETQYF.

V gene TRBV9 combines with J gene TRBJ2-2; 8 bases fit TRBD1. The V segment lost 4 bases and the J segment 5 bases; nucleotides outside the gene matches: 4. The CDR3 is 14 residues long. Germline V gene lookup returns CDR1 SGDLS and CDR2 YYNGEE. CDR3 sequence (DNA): TGTGCCAGCAGCACACGACAGGGGACCGGGGAGCTGTTTTTT. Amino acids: CASSTRQGTGELFF.